This T cell receptor (beta chain) was recovered during a study of T cells after posttransplantation cyclophosphamide. Findings and caveats of the study: Tissue-infiltrating T cells from skin or gut overlapped little with blood T cells. Later blood repertoires were often dominated by clones from the donor CD8+ memory compartment.

Using immunoSEQ multiplex PCR, the repertoire was profiled, and TCRdb retains in-frame clones only, with some absent. The sample shows approximately 34,000 clones, none of them appearing just once. After removal of 9 bases from V and 2 bases from J, the junction contained 6 bases not matched to a gene. CDR1 and CDR2 from the germline V gene are MDHEN and SYDVKM. The CDR3 extends over 14 amino acids. This clone was counted many times. What it binds is not known. On the day of bone marrow donation, the related graft donor provided peripheral blood. V gene TRBV28 combines with J gene TRBJ1-4, with TRBD1 matching 7 bases. Sequences were obtained from PBMCs. This sequence originates from a woman aged 50 to 60 in good health and a related stem cell transplant donor. This chain's CDR3 is CASHRGFTNEKLFF. In DNA form, the CDR3 reads TGTGCCAGTCACAGGGGATTCACTAATGAAAAACTGTTTTTT.